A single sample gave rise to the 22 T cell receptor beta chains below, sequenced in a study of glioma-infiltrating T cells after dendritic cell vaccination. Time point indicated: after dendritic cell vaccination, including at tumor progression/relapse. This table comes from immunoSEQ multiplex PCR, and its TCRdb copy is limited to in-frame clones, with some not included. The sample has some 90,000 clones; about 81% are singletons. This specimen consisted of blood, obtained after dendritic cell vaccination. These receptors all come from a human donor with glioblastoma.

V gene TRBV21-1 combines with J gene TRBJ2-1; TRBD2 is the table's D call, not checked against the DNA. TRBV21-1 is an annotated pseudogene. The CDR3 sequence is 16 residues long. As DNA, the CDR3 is TGTGCCAGCAGCAAACCCCGGGCTAGCGGGAGTCATGAGCAGTTCTTC. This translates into CASSKPRASGSHEQFF.

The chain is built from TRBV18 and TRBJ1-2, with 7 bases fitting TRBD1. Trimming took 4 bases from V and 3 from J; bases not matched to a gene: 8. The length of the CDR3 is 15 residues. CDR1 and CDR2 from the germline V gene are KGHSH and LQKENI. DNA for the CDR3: TGTGCCAGCTCACTTTTTACAGGGGAGGACTATGGCTACACCTTC. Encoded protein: CASSLFTGEDYGYTF.

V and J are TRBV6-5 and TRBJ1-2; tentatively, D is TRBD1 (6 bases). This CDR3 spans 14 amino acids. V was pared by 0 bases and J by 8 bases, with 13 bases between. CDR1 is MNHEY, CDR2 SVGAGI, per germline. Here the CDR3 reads CASSYSSGGAGYTF. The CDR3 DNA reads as TGTGCCAGCAGTTACTCGAGCGGGGGCGCGGGCTACACCTTC.

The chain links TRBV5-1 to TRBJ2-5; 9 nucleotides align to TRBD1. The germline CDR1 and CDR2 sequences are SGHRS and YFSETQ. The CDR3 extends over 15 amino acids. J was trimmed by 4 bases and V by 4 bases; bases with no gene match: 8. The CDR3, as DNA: TGCGCCAGCAGCGGCGGACAGGGGTTTGGAGAGACCCAGTACTTC. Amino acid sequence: CASSGGQGFGETQYF.

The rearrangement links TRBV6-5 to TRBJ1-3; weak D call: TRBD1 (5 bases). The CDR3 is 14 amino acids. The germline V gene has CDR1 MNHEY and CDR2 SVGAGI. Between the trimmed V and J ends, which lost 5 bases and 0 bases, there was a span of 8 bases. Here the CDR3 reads CASSEQVSGNTIYF. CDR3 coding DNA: TGTGCCAGCAGTGAACAGGTCTCTGGAAACACCATATATTTT.

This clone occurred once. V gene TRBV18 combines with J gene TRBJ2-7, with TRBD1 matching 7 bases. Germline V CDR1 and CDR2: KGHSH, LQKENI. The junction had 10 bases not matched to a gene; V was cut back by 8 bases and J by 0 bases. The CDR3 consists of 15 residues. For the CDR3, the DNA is TGTGCCAGCGCCCCAAACCGGGACAGCTCCTACGAGCAGTACTTC. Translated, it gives CASAPNRDSSYEQYF.

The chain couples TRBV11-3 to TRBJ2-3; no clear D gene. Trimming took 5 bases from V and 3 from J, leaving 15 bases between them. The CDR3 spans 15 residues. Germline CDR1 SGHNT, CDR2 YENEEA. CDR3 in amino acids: CASSQNPQRTDTQYF. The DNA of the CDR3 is TGTGCCAGCAGCCAAAACCCTCAGAGGACAGATACGCAGTATTTT. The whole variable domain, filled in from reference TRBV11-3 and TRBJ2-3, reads EAGVVQSPRYKIIEKKQPVAFWCNPISGHNTLYWYLQNLGQGPELLIRYENEEAVDDSQLPKDRFSAERLKGVDSTLKIQPAELGDSAVYLCASSQNPQRTDTQYFGPGTRLTVL.

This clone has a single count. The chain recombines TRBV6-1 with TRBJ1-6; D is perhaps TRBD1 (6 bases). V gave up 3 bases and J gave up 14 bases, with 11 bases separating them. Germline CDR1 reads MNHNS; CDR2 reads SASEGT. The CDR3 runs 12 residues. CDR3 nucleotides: TGTGCCAGCAGTGATATCAGGGGCTCCCTCCACTTT. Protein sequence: CASSDIRGSLHF.

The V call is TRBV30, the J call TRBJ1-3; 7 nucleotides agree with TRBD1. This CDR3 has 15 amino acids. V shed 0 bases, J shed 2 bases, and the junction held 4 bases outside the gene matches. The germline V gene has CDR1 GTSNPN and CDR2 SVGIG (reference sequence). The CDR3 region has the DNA TGTGCCTGGAGTGTTAAAGGGGGCACTGGAAACACCATATATTTT. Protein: CAWSVKGGTGNTIYF.

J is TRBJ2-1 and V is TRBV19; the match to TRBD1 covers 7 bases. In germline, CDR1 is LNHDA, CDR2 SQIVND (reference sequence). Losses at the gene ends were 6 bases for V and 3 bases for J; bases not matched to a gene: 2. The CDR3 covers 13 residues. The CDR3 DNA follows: TGTGCCAGTAGGGGGACAGTCTACAATGAGCAGTTCTTC. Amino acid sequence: CASRGTVYNEQFF. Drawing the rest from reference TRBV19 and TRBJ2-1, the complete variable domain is DGGITQSPKYLFRKEGQNVTLSCEQNLNHDAMYWYRQDPGQGLRLIYYSQIVNDFQKGDIAEGYSVSREKKESFPLTVTSAQKNPTAFYLCASRGTVYNEQFFGPGTRLTVL.

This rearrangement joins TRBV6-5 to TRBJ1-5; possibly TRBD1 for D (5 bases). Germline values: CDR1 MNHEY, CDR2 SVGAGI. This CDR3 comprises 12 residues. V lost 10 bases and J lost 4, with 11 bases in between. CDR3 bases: TGTGCCACCCAGGAGGGGAATCAGCCCCAGCATTTT. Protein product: CATQEGNQPQHF.

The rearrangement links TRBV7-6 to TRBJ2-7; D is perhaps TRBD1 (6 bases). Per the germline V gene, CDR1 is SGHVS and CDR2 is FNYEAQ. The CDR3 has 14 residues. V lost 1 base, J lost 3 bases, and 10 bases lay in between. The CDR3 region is CASSLVGQSYEQYV. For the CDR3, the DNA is TGTGCCAGCAGCTTAGTTGGACAGAGCTACGAGCAGTACGTC.

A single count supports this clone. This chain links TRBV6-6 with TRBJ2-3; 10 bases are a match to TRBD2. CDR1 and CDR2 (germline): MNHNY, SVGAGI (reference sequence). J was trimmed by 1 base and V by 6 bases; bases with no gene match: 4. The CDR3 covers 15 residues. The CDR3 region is CASRRSGGGTDTQYF. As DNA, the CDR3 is TGTGCCAGCAGGAGAAGCGGGGGGGGCACAGATACGCAGTATTTT.

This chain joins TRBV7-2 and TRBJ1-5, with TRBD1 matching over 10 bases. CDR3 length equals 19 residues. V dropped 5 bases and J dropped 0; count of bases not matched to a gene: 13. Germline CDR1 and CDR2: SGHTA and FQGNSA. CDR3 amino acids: CASSPWDRGRRYSNQPQHF. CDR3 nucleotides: TGTGCCAGCAGCCCCTGGGACAGGGGACGTCGGTATAGCAATCAGCCCCAGCATTTT.

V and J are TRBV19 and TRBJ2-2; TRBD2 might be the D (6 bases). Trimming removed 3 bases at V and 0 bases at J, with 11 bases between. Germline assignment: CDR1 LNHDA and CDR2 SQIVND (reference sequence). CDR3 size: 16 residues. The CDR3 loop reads CASSILAGTNTGELFF. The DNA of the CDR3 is TGTGCCAGTAGTATTCTCGCGGGAACGAACACCGGGGAGCTGTTTTTT. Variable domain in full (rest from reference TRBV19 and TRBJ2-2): DGGITQSPKYLFRKEGQNVTLSCEQNLNHDAMYWYRQDPGQGLRLIYYSQIVNDFQKGDIAEGYSVSREKKESFPLTVTSAQKNPTAFYLCASSILAGTNTGELFFGEGSRLTVL.

CDR3 residues: CASSSTGNSGNTIYF. In DNA form, the CDR3 reads TGTGCCAGCAGCTCCACAGGGAACAGCGGAAACACCATATATTTT. The gene calls are TRBV2 and TRBJ1-3, with D possibly being TRBD1 (6 bases). CDR1 and CDR2 (germline): SNHLY, FYNNEI. This CDR3 spans 15 amino acids. V was clipped by 6 bases and J by 4 bases, with 16 bases between them. The variable domain in full, completed from reference TRBV2 and TRBJ1-3, reads EPEVTQTPSHQVTQMGQEVILRCVPISNHLYFYWYRQILGQKVEFLVSFYNNEISEKSEIFDDQFSVERPDGSNFTLKIRSTKLEDSAMYFCASSSTGNSGNTIYFGEGSWLTVV.

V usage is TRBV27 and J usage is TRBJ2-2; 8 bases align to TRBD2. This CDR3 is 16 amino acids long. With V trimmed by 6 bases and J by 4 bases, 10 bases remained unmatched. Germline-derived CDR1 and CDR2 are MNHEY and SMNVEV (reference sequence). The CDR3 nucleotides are TGTGCCAGCAGGGGAGGGGCGGGAGGAATCACCGGGGAGCTGTTTTTT. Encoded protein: CASRGGAGGITGELFF.

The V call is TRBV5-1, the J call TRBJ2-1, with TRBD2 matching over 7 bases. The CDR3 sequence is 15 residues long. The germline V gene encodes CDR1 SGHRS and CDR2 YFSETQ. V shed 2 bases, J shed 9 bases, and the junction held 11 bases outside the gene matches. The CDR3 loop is CASSLPSGPSIEQFF. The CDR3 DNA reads TGCGCCAGCAGCTTACCTAGCGGACCTAGTATTGAGCAGTTCTTC.

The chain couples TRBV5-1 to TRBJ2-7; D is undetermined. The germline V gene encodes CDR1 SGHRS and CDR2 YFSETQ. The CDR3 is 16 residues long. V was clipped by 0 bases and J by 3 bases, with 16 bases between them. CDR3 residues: CASSLAGTSEGYEQYF. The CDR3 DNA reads TGCGCCAGCAGCTTGGCGGGTACAAGTGAAGGCTACGAGCAGTACTTC.

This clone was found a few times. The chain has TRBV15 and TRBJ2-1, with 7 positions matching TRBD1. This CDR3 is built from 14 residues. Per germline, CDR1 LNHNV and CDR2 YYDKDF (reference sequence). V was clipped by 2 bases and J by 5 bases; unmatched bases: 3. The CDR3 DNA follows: TGTGCCACCAGCAGAAGAGACAGGGACAATGAGCAGTTCTTC. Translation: CATSRRDRDNEQFF.

CDR3 sequence: CASSESGASGSKAEFF. The CDR3 DNA reads TGTGCCAGCAGTGAATCGGGCGCTAGCGGCTCTAAGGCGGAGTTCTTC. The chain carries TRBV25-1 and TRBJ2-1, with TRBD2 identical over 7 bases. Per germline, CDR1 MGHDK and CDR2 SYGVNS. CDR3 length: 16 amino acids. V lost 1 base and J lost 14; bases outside the gene matches: 17.

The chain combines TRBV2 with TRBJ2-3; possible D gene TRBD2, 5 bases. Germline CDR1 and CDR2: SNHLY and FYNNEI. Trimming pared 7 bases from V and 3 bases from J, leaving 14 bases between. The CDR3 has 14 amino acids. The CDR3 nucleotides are TGTGCCAGCAACAAAGTCAGCGGAACAGATACGCAGTATTTT. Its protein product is CASNKVSGTDTQYF.